Described below is a single T cell receptor beta chain sequence and its context. The antigen is unknown. CDR1 and CDR2 from the germline V gene are SGHNT and YYREEE (reference sequence). V gave up 1 base and J gave up 3 bases; unmatched junction bases: 9. The CDR3 spans 16 residues. This sample was taken from a study of blood T cells in healthy people across ages. Combining a sample-barcoded 5' primer with a J-beta primer mix, a second PCR ran for roughly 7 to 12 cycles. Every cDNA molecule carried a tag from a template-switch adaptor bearing 12 random nucleotides. One entry per CDR3 protein, called by TCRdb with MiXCR from the 5' RACE reads. Found here are about 620,000 distinct CDR3 sequences, around 50% of them singletons; the top ten hold about 13%. Extracted total RNA amounted to at least 5.5 micrograms for each sample. Study-wide results and caveats: In the absence of known donor CMV status, changes in expanded clonotypes were possibly confounded.

V is TRBV5-4 and J is TRBJ2-7; TRBD2 matches 8 bases. The source is an elderly woman in good health. Input material: blood. This chain's CDR3 is CASSLMGSGSGYEQYF. CDR3 in DNA: TGTGCCAGCAGCTTGATGGGGAGCGGGAGTGGCTACGAGCAGTACTTC.